This T cell receptor (beta chain) was retrieved from a study of cytomegalovirus exposure and HLA in healthy donors. Whole-study findings and limits: Within the approximately 120 validation repertoires, first-cohort TCR clusters tended to co-occur, according to a later analysis.

Regarding this clone: Its matching antigen is unknown.

The protocol was immunoSEQ multiplex PCR, while the TCRdb copy is restricted to in-frame clones and leaves out a portion. The data show over 100,000 clones, with roughly nine tenths seen just once and about 3.7% held by the top ten. Sequenced: PBMCs. The sequence came from a man aged 25 to 40 in good health and CMV-seronegative.

Here the CDR3 DNA reads TGTGCCAGCAGTTTAAAGGGGAAAACCTACGAGCAGTACTTC. Translation: CASSLKGKTYEQYF. The rearrangement uses TRBV27 and TRBJ2-7; tentative D call: TRBD1 (5 bases). The CDR3 has 14 amino acids. Germline-derived CDR1 and CDR2 are MNHEY and SMNVEV (reference sequence). The V end was cut by 2 bases, the J end by 2 bases, with 10 bases between.